A single sample is the source of the 31 T cell receptor beta chains below, sequenced in a study of shared clonotypes between healthy human individuals. In the naive CD8 group, cells lacked CD45RO and were positively selected for CCR7, so terminally differentiated effector memory CD45RA+ cells were left out. The table came from immunoSEQ multiplex PCR; TCRdb's copy has only in-frame clones and leaves some out. The data contain 1.5 million to 2.5 million clones, around 96% of them singletons. Source material: naive CD8+ T cells sorted from blood. These TCRs come from a young man in good health.

Turning to this clone: The sample has other DNA sequences that encode this CDR3 too. This chain uses TRBV4-1 with TRBJ2-1; D is perhaps TRBD2 (6 bases). Trimming removed 1 base at V and 4 bases at J, with 8 bases between. Germline CDR1 and CDR2: MGHRA and YSYEKL. This CDR3 is built from 14 residues. The CDR3 DNA follows: TGCGCCAGCAGCCAAGGCGGGGAGTACAATGAGCAGTTCTTC. This sequence encodes CASSQGGEYNEQFF.

The chain employs TRBV6-6 and TRBJ2-7, with unresolved D. CDR1 and CDR2 (germline): MNHNY, SVGAGI (reference sequence). This CDR3 contains 16 residues. V dropped 6 bases and J dropped 0 bases, with 18 bases sitting between them. The CDR3 sequence: CASSSVYEVSSYEQYF. As DNA, the CDR3 is TGTGCCAGCAGCTCCGTCTATGAGGTTAGCTCCTACGAGCAGTACTTC.

The gene calls are TRBV5-4 and TRBJ2-5; TRBD1 or TRBD2 may be the D gene (5 bases each). The CDR3 sequence is 11 residues long. Germline CDR1 reads SGHNT; CDR2 reads YYREEE (reference sequence). V lost 2 bases, J lost 7 bases, and 6 bases lay in between. CDR3 amino acids: CASSFGGTQYF. The DNA of the CDR3 is TGTGCCAGCAGCTTTGGGGGGACCCAGTACTTC.

The rearrangement uses TRBV10-3 and TRBJ2-1; D is uncertain. Germline assignment: CDR1 ENHRY and CDR2 SYGVKD. The CDR3 loop spans 13 amino acids. Trimming shortened V by 7 bases and J by 6 bases, and 13 bases separated the two germline ends. The CDR3 nucleotides are TGTGCCATCATTATGAGCAATATCAATGAGCAGTTCTTC. Its translation: CAIIMSNINEQFF.

Concerning this clone itself: In the same sample, other DNA sequences code for this CDR3. V usage is TRBV27 and J usage is TRBJ2-7; no clear D gene. The CDR3 has 13 amino acids. Per germline, CDR1 MNHEY and CDR2 SMNVEV (reference sequence). Trimming left V 0 bases short and J 3 bases short, with 6 bases between. The chain's CDR3 is CASSLSLLYEQYF. The CDR3 coding sequence is TGTGCCAGCAGTTTATCCCTTCTCTACGAGCAGTACTTC.

The chain has TRBV27 and TRBJ1-5; possible D gene TRBD1, 6 bases. Trimming removed 2 bases at V and 6 bases at J, with 17 bases between. The CDR3 covers 16 residues. From germline, CDR1 is MNHEY and CDR2 SMNVEV (reference sequence). Here the CDR3 DNA reads TGTGCCAGCAGTTTAGGTGCCACAGGGAGAGGTCAGCCCCAGCATTTT. Translated, it gives CASSLGATGRGQPQHF.

Remarks on this clone: This same CDR3 is encoded by further DNA sequences in the sample. The rearrangement links TRBV27 to TRBJ2-2; no firm D call. V was clipped by 3 bases and J by 4 bases, with 6 bases between them. Germline V CDR1 and CDR2: MNHEY, SMNVEV (reference sequence). This CDR3 is built from 13 residues. The CDR3 DNA reads as TGTGCCAGCAGTTTTGGGGTCACCGGGGAGCTGTTTTTT. Protein sequence: CASSFGVTGELFF.

This chain connects TRBV9 to TRBJ1-1, with TRBD1 matching 7 bases. This CDR3 comprises 14 residues. Per germline, CDR1 SGDLS and CDR2 YYNGEE. V dropped 4 bases and J dropped 4; count of bases not matched to a gene: 7. The CDR3 nucleotides are TGTGCCAGCAGCATGACAGGGAGGGGCACTGAAGCTTTCTTT. Protein product: CASSMTGRGTEAFF. Using reference TRBV9 and TRBJ1-1 for the parts outside the CDR3, the full variable domain is DSGVTQTPKHLITATGQRVTLRCSPRSGDLSVYWYQQSLDQGLQFLIQYYNGEERAKGNILERFSAQQFPDLHSELNLSSLELGDSALYFCASSMTGRGTEAFFGQGTRLTVV.

The rearrangement uses TRBV6-1 and TRBJ2-7; D ambiguous. CDR3 length equals 16 residues. Germline CDR1 MNHNS, CDR2 SASEGT. V was shortened by 3 bases and J by 0 bases, with 15 bases between the two germline ends. CDR3 DNA sequence: TGTGCCAGCAGTGATGGTAGTCGGGTTTTCTCCTACGAGCAGTACTTC. It translates to CASSDGSRVFSYEQYF.

This clone was seen only once. The chain couples TRBV11-2 to TRBJ1-2, with D tentatively TRBD1 (5 bases). V dropped 4 bases and J dropped 4 bases, with 13 bases sitting between them. The V gene's germline CDR1 is SGHAT and CDR2 FQNNGV. This CDR3 is built from 14 residues. The CDR3 spells CASSWVSGTYGYTF. Written as DNA, the CDR3 is TGTGCCAGCAGCTGGGTCTCAGGGACCTATGGCTACACCTTC.

Regarding this clone: This sample includes further DNA sequences coding for the same CDR3. The chain is built from TRBV19 and TRBJ2-7; D ambiguous. Per the germline V gene, CDR1 is LNHDA and CDR2 is SQIVND (reference sequence). The CDR3 length is 12 residues. Trimming pared 3 bases from V and 4 bases from J, leaving 7 bases between. The chain's CDR3 is CASSIDGYEQYF. For the CDR3, the DNA is TGTGCCAGTAGTATTGATGGGTACGAGCAGTACTTC.

The chain links TRBV6-4 to TRBJ2-3; 12 bases line up with TRBD1. Germline values: CDR1 MRHNA, CDR2 SNTAGT. The J segment lost 4 bases and the V segment lost 4 bases, leaving 9 bases of the junction unmatched. CDR3 length: 17 residues. CDR3 bases: TGTGCCAGCAGTGCCGGACCGGGACAGGGGGCATCAGATACGCAGTATTTT. This encodes CASSAGPGQGASDTQYF.

This chain uses TRBV11-2 with TRBJ1-1; TRBD1 aligns across 8 bases. V shed 0 bases and J 1 base; nucleotides not matched to a gene: 7. Germline V lookup: CDR1 SGHAT, CDR2 FQNNGV. The CDR3 totals 17 residues. The CDR3 DNA follows: TGTGCCAGCAGCTTAGAGGGCGGGACAGGACCGAACACTGAAGCTTTCTTT. Its protein is CASSLEGGTGPNTEAFF.

This sequence joins TRBV9 and TRBJ1-2; D possibly corresponds to TRBD1 (5 bases). The CDR3 runs 16 residues. V gave up 0 bases and J gave up 4 bases, with 16 bases separating them. CDR1 SGDLS and CDR2 YYNGEE come from the germline V gene. This CDR3 is CASSVEAGTVGYGYTF. The CDR3 DNA reads as TGTGCCAGCAGCGTAGAAGCTGGGACGGTGGGCTATGGCTACACCTTC.

This clone was counted once. The chain has TRBV28 and TRBJ2-2; D gene unclear. Deletions cut 5 bases from V and 2 bases from J, with 9 bases between. CDR3 length equals 14 residues. Germline loops: CDR1 MDHEN, CDR2 SYDVKM. CDR3 nucleotides: TGTGCCAGCAGTCGGCGTCAAAACACCGGGGAGCTGTTTTTT. Translation gives CASSRRQNTGELFF. Variable domain in full (rest from reference TRBV28 and TRBJ2-2): DVKVTQSSRYLVKRTGEKVFLECVQDMDHENMFWYRQDPGLGLRLIYFSYDVKMKEKGDIPEGYSVSREKKERFSLILESASTNQTSMYLCASSRRQNTGELFFGEGSRLTVL.

The rearrangement uses TRBV6-1 and TRBJ2-4, with no clear D. V lost 10 bases and J 12 bases, leaving 7 bases between the germline ends. CDR1 MNHNS and CDR2 SASEGT come from the germline V gene. The CDR3 length is 8 residues. The CDR3 sequence: CATQTQYF. Here the CDR3 DNA reads TGTGCCACCCAGACTCAGTACTTC.

The rearrangement uses TRBV6-5 and TRBJ2-3; 8 bases map to TRBD2. The CDR3 is made up of 14 amino acids. Per the germline V gene, CDR1 is MNHEY and CDR2 is SVGAGI. V lost 10 bases, J lost 1 base, and 7 bases stayed unmatched. The CDR3 DNA reads TGTGCCACCGGCGGGGGGCCCCGCACAGATACGCAGTATTTT. Its translation: CATGGGPRTDTQYF.

The chain is built from TRBV6-5 and TRBJ2-4, with D hard to call. Germline CDR1 is MNHEY and CDR2 is SVGAGI. Trimming pared 2 bases from V and 6 bases from J, leaving 11 bases between. The CDR3 contains 14 residues. The CDR3 bases are TGTGCCAGCAGTTACGGAGTAAACTTAAACATTCAGTACTTC. It specifies CASSYGVNLNIQYF.

The chain is built from TRBV5-3 and TRBJ1-5; D gene uncertain. TRBV5-3 is identified as an open reading frame with a role that is uncertain. V dropped 2 bases and J dropped 6 bases, with 3 bases sitting between them. The CDR3 contains 11 residues. The CDR3 region is CARSFGQPQHF. CDR3 nucleotides: TGTGCCAGAAGCTTTGGTCAGCCCCAGCATTTT.

The genes are TRBV30 and TRBJ2-5; 7 bases fit TRBD1. V gave up 2 bases and J gave up 5 bases; unmatched junction bases: 5. This CDR3 spans 13 amino acids. CDR1 and CDR2 (germline): GTSNPN, SVGIG (reference sequence). CDR3 sequence: CAWSTTGRETQYF. The CDR3 nucleotides read TGTGCCTGGAGTACGACAGGGCGGGAGACCCAGTACTTC.

CDR3 nucleotide sequence: TGTGCCAGCAGCCGAGGGGGGCGCACCTACGAGCAGTACTTC. Translating gives CASSRGGRTYEQYF. The chain uses TRBV28 and TRBJ2-7, with D perhaps being TRBD1 or TRBD2 (6 bases each). Germline CDR1 and CDR2: MDHEN and SYDVKM. CDR3 length: 14 amino acids. Trimming took 6 bases from V and 2 from J, leaving 14 bases between them. Full variable domain (rest looked up from reference TRBV28 and TRBJ2-7): DVKVTQSSRYLVKRTGEKVFLECVQDMDHENMFWYRQDPGLGLRLIYFSYDVKMKEKGDIPEGYSVSREKKERFSLILESASTNQTSMYLCASSRGGRTYEQYFGPGTRLTVT.

This clone was picked up one time. V and J are TRBV5-1 and TRBJ2-1; 9 nucleotides match TRBD2. The germline CDR1 and CDR2 sequences are SGHRS and YFSETQ. Trimming took 0 bases from V and 4 from J; bases not matched to a gene: 8. The CDR3 has 17 amino acids. The CDR3, as DNA: TGCGCCAGCAGCTTGGCCTTAGCGGGGGAGGTTTACAATGAGCAGTTCTTC. Translation gives CASSLALAGEVYNEQFF.

This chain joins TRBV30 and TRBJ2-2; D is perhaps TRBD1 (5 bases). The V gene lost 4 bases and the J gene lost 3 bases, with 12 bases spanning the gap. Looked up from germline, CDR1 is GTSNPN and CDR2 is SVGIG (reference sequence). This CDR3 has 14 residues. The CDR3 spells CAWIRQGYTGELFF. CDR3 coding DNA: TGTGCCTGGATCAGGCAGGGCTACACCGGGGAGCTGTTTTTT.

This chain links TRBV7-6 with TRBJ1-1; TRBD1 agrees at 7 bases. CDR3 length equals 15 residues. CDR1 is SGHVS, CDR2 FNYEAQ, per germline. Germline trimming cut 3 bases from V and 6 bases from J; bases unmatched to any gene: 10. The CDR3 DNA reads as TGTGCCAGCAGCTTGGTGAACAGGGGCCCCTCTGAAGCTTTCTTT. Translation: CASSLVNRGPSEAFF. Full variable domain (rest looked up from reference TRBV7-6 and TRBJ1-1): GAGVSQSPRYKVTKRGQDVALRCDPISGHVSLYWYRQALGQGPEFLTYFNYEAQQDKSGLPNDRFSAERPEGSISTLTIQRTEQRDSAMYRCASSLVNRGPSEAFFGQGTRLTVV.

This chain links TRBV27 with TRBJ1-1; unclear D gene. Germline lookup yields CDR1 MNHEY and CDR2 SMNVEV (reference sequence). This CDR3 has 13 amino acids. V was pared by 0 bases and J by 8 bases, with 10 bases between. The CDR3 loop is CASSLSGSSEAFF. In nucleotides, the CDR3 is TGTGCCAGCAGTTTATCAGGGTCGTCAGAAGCTTTCTTT.

The chain combines TRBV7-9 with TRBJ1-2, with D unresolved. V gave up 5 bases and J gave up 5 bases, with 12 bases separating them. Per the germline V gene, CDR1 is SEHNR and CDR2 is FQNEAQ (reference sequence). The CDR3 extends over 13 amino acids. For the CDR3, the DNA is TGTGCCAGCAGCCCTGAGACGGCGTATGGCTACACCTTC. Translation: CASSPETAYGYTF.

CDR3 nucleotides: TGCGCCAGAGGGGACAGCAACCTTCTTGGAGACTCTGGAAACACCATATATTTT. Translated, it gives CARGDSNLLGDSGNTIYF. This chain links TRBV5-1 with TRBJ1-3; TRBD1 aligns across 7 bases. The J segment lost 0 bases and the V segment lost 8 bases, leaving 17 bases of the junction unmatched. Germline CDR1 SGHRS, CDR2 YFSETQ. This CDR3 spans 18 amino acids. The variable domain in full, completed from reference TRBV5-1 and TRBJ1-3, reads KAGVTQTPRYLIKTRGQQVTLSCSPISGHRSVSWYQQTPGQGLQFLFEYFSETQRNKGNFPGRFSGRQFSNSRSEMNVSTLELGDSALYLCARGDSNLLGDSGNTIYFGEGSWLTVV.

The rearrangement links TRBV28 to TRBJ1-2; D perhaps matches TRBD1 (6 bases). V was pared by 3 bases and J by 5 bases, with 16 bases between. This CDR3 is built from 15 residues. Germline values: CDR1 MDHEN, CDR2 SYDVKM. The CDR3 sequence is CASSFQDWTAYGYTF. The CDR3 DNA reads as TGTGCCAGCAGTTTCCAAGATTGGACAGCTTATGGCTACACCTTC.

In the case of this clone: Within the sample, other DNA sequences also encode this same CDR3. The chain is built from TRBV6-6 and TRBJ2-5, with TRBD1 matching 7 bases. From germline, CDR1 is MNHNY and CDR2 SVGAGI (reference sequence). The CDR3 is 15 amino acids. Unmatched junction bases numbered 5, after V lost 0 bases and J lost 4 bases. The CDR3 sequence is CASSYSAGGGETQYF. In nucleotides, the CDR3 is TGTGCCAGCAGTTACTCGGCAGGGGGTGGAGAGACCCAGTACTTC.

This clone is a singleton in its sample. The CDR3 carries no conserved terminal phenylalanine or tryptophan, so it likely arises from a read error. The DNA is omitted, as the CDR3 cannot be located on it reliably, and the CDR3 follows TCRdb's listing. The V call is TRBV27, the J call TRBJ1-4. Germline-derived CDR1 and CDR2 are MNHEY and SMNVEV (reference sequence). The CDR3 is made up of 10 amino acids, end residues included. This CDR3 reads CASSPGRIVC.

This clone occurred once. Other DNA sequences in this specimen translate into the identical CDR3. This chain joins TRBV28 and TRBJ1-5, with 8 positions matching TRBD1. This CDR3 is 14 amino acids long. Per germline, CDR1 MDHEN and CDR2 SYDVKM. The trim removed 6 bases at V and 4 bases at J, leaving 5 bases unmatched. This CDR3 reads CASSLTGENQPQHF. The CDR3 DNA reads TGTGCCAGCAGCCTGACAGGGGAGAATCAGCCCCAGCATTTT.